This T cell receptor beta chain was sequenced for a study of OX40 agonist ivuxolimab in advanced cancers. About the study: With a range of roughly 20 to 85, age averaged 60 years, and more than 75% were male.

Germline assignment: CDR1 MDHEN and CDR2 SYDVKM. J lost 7 bases, V lost 6 bases, and 15 bases had no gene match. CDR3 length: 15 residues. This clone occurred once. No antigen is known for it. Findings and caveats of the study: The mean number of expanded clones was higher in CD8+ T cells than in CD4+. Researchers did not determine the expanded peripheral T cells' antigen specificity.

Measured with immunoSEQ multiplex PCR; TCRdb has only the in-frame clones, and not every one. The table records tens of thousands of clones, 75% to 85% of them present only once. Autoimmune disease history or systemic immunosuppression excluded patients. The specimen comprised CD4+ or CD8+ T cells sorted from blood, sampled in a trial of the OX40 agonist ivuxolimab. The rearrangement links TRBV28 to TRBJ2-7; 7 nucleotides match TRBD1. The origin of this receptor is an adult with an advanced solid tumor such as melanoma, head and neck, liver or kidney cancer. The CDR3 reads CASSLGVQGMSEQYF. The DNA of the CDR3 is TGTGCCAGCAGCCTGGGGGTACAGGGGATGAGTGAGCAGTACTTC.